Each of the 17 T cell receptor beta chains below was sequenced from the same sample in a study of identical twins. MiXCR, applied by TCRdb to the 5' RACE reads, yields one record per CDR3 protein. The repertoire holds 500,000 to 700,000 distinct CDR3 sequences, about 7.6% seen once, with 1.5% to 2% in the top ten. These data were likewise used in another study, on yellow fever vaccine responses in identical twins.

The specimen was PBMCs. These receptors were taken from a woman aged 18-29 years in good health.

This clonotype was detected ten times or more. This chain joins TRBV4-1 and TRBJ2-1; 7 nucleotides line up with TRBD1. CDR1 and CDR2 (germline): MGHRA, YSYEKL. This CDR3 spans 16 amino acids. The V segment lost 2 bases and the J segment 1 base; nucleotides outside the gene matches: 5. In nucleotides, the CDR3 is TGCGCCAGCAGCCAACGCGGACAGGTTTCCTACAATGAGCAGTTCTTC. Protein: CASSQRGQVSYNEQFF.

This clonotype was seen at least ten times. The CDR3 loop is CASSPESGELFF. The CDR3 DNA sequence: TGTGCCAGCAGCCCAGAGTCCGGGGAGCTGTTTTTT. V usage is TRBV7-9 and J usage is TRBJ2-2; D unclear. Trimming left V 5 bases short and J 6 bases short, with 7 bases between. The germline CDR1 and CDR2 sequences are SEHNR and FQNEAQ (reference sequence). This CDR3 has 12 amino acids.

The chain employs TRBV28 and TRBJ2-7, with D tentatively TRBD1 (6 bases). The CDR3 sequence is 14 residues long. V was pared by 5 bases and J by 0 bases, with 11 bases between. Germline V gene sequence: CDR1 MDHEN, CDR2 SYDVKM. The CDR3, as DNA: TGTGCCAGCAGTCCCCGGACAGTCTCCTACGAGCAGTACTTC. Translation: CASSPRTVSYEQYF.

This clonotype was seen ten or more times. V and J are TRBV4-1 and TRBJ2-2, with 7 bases lining up with TRBD1. This CDR3 is 17 amino acids long. Trimming cost V 6 bases and J 3 bases; bases outside gene matches: 13. Germline assignment: CDR1 MGHRA and CDR2 YSYEKL. Here the CDR3 reads CASRENRDSLYTGELFF. The CDR3 bases are TGCGCCAGCAGAGAAAACCGGGACAGCCTGTACACCGGGGAGCTGTTTTTT.

There are a few counts of this clonotype. V is TRBV5-1 and J is TRBJ2-5, with 11 bases that match TRBD2. CDR3 length: 15 amino acids. The V segment lost 5 bases and the J segment 1 base; nucleotides outside the gene matches: 4. Looked up from germline, CDR1 is SGHRS and CDR2 is YFSETQ. CDR3 DNA: TGCGCCAGCAGGGGACTAGCGGCCACCCAAGAGACCCAGTACTTC. This gives the protein CASRGLAATQETQYF.

The V call is TRBV9, the J call TRBJ2-1, with 10 bases fitting TRBD1. Trimming cost V 3 bases and J 0 bases; bases outside gene matches: 6. There are 17 residues in the CDR3. Germline V gene sequence: CDR1 SGDLS, CDR2 YYNGEE. The CDR3 protein is CASSEGTGAISYNEQFF. CDR3 coding DNA: TGTGCCAGCAGCGAGGGGACAGGGGCCATCTCCTACAATGAGCAGTTCTTC.

In its sample, this clonotype was seen many times. V is TRBV2 and J is TRBJ2-1, with TRBD1 as a possible D gene (6 bases). Between the trimmed V and J ends, which lost 5 bases and 4 bases, there was a span of 15 bases. The CDR3 covers 15 residues. Per germline, CDR1 SNHLY and CDR2 FYNNEI. CDR3 bases: TGTGCCAGCAGTTCGGACAGCGTTATGTACAATGAGCAGTTCTTC. Amino acid sequence: CASSSDSVMYNEQFF.

This clonotype was detected a few times. The chain uses TRBV12-5 and TRBJ1-6; D gene unclear. V was shortened by 4 bases and J by 7 bases, with 11 bases between the two germline ends. Germline CDR1 is LGHNT and CDR2 is FRNRAP. The CDR3 covers 14 residues. CDR3 in DNA: TGTGCTAGTGGTTCCGACATGGGAAATTCACCCCTCCACTTT. Amino acid sequence: CASGSDMGNSPLHF.

This clonotype has ten or more counts. CDR3 sequence (DNA): TGTGCCAGCAGCGTAGCTGGCGGGGGGGCAGGGGGTGAGCAGTTCTTC. The encoded protein is CASSVAGGGAGGEQFF. The rearrangement links TRBV9 to TRBJ2-1; 9 positions match TRBD2. The CDR3 extends over 16 amino acids. Looked up from germline, CDR1 is SGDLS and CDR2 is YYNGEE. Germline trimming cut 0 bases from V and 9 bases from J; bases unmatched to any gene: 10.

J is TRBJ2-5 and V is TRBV10-3; D remains ambiguous. This CDR3 has 13 amino acids. Trimming removed 3 bases at V and 1 base at J, with 6 bases between. Germline-derived CDR1 and CDR2 are ENHRY and SYGVKD. The CDR3: CAISDKFQETQYF. CDR3 coding DNA: TGTGCCATCAGTGATAAGTTCCAAGAGACCCAGTACTTC.

The chain is built from TRBV24-1 and TRBJ2-1; 7 bases align to TRBD2. Germline V gene data show CDR1 as KGHDR and CDR2 as SFDVKD. J was trimmed by 3 bases and V by 3 bases; bases with no gene match: 10. The CDR3 contains 17 residues. CDR3 nucleotide sequence: TGTGCCACCAGTGATGGCACCGGGACTAACCTCTACAATGAGCAGTTCTTC. The encoded protein is CATSDGTGTNLYNEQFF.

This clonotype was seen a handful of times. The genes are TRBV25-1 and TRBJ2-5; D not resolved. The CDR3 covers 13 residues. The ends were cut back, 4 bases at V and 5 bases at J, with 11 bases in the middle. CDR1 and CDR2 (germline): MGHDK, SYGVNS. The CDR3 sequence: CASSVTVAETQYF. CDR3 sequence (DNA): TGTGCCAGCAGTGTCACAGTTGCGGAGACCCAGTACTTC.

This clonotype was detected many times. This chain connects TRBV5-1 to TRBJ2-3; no firm D call. The CDR3 has 15 residues. With 1 base removed from V and 5 bases from J, the gap between germline ends came to 14 bases. The germline V gene has CDR1 SGHRS and CDR2 YFSETQ. CDR3 DNA sequence: TGCGCCAGCAGCTTGCCCTTACCTGGTCGAGATACGCAGTATTTT. It is translated as CASSLPLPGRDTQYF. Looking up the rest from reference TRBV5-1 and TRBJ2-3 gives the full variable domain: KAGVTQTPRYLIKTRGQQVTLSCSPISGHRSVSWYQQTPGQGLQFLFEYFSETQRNKGNFPGRFSGRQFSNSRSEMNVSTLELGDSALYLCASSLPLPGRDTQYFGPGTRLTVL.

This clonotype was picked up many times. The V and J genes are TRBV10-2 and TRBJ1-3; D is ambiguous. Germline values: CDR1 WSHSY, CDR2 SAAADI. The CDR3 sequence is 13 residues long. Trimming cost V 2 bases and J 4 bases, with 6 bases left between them. In DNA form, the CDR3 reads TGCGCCAGCAGTGAGGGGCGGGGAAACACCATATATTTT. Encoded protein: CASSEGRGNTIYF.

This clonotype came up a few times. This rearrangement joins TRBV7-9 to TRBJ2-2, with D tentatively TRBD2 (6 bases). Trimming stripped 6 bases from V and 7 bases from J, with 15 bases between. Looked up from germline, CDR1 is SEHNR and CDR2 is FQNEAQ (reference sequence). The CDR3 length is 14 residues. This chain's CDR3 is CASRDQGGVGELFF. Written as DNA, the CDR3 is TGTGCCAGCAGGGATCAGGGAGGCGTCGGGGAGCTGTTTTTT.

This clonotype was counted at least ten times. CDR3 bases: TGCAGTGCTAGAGATAACAGGGTGGCTAGGACTGAAGCTTTCTTT. Its protein is CSARDNRVARTEAFF. The gene calls are TRBV20-1 and TRBJ1-1; tentatively, D is TRBD1 (6 bases). From germline, CDR1 is DFQATT and CDR2 SNEGSKA (reference sequence). The CDR3 has 15 amino acids. Trimming took off 0 bases at V and 5 bases at J, with 16 bases between the two ends.

The chain is built from TRBV12-3 or TRBV12-4 and TRBJ2-1; D unclear. The CDR3 runs 13 residues. The V gene lost 3 bases and the J gene lost 5 bases, with 8 bases spanning the gap. As DNA, the CDR3 is TGTGCCAGCAGTTTCCCGTTAGACAATGAGCAGTTCTTC. This translates into CASSFPLDNEQFF.